A selection of T cell receptor beta chains follows, all from one sample in a study of cytomegalovirus exposure and HLA in healthy donors. Using immunoSEQ multiplex PCR, the repertoire was profiled, and TCRdb retains in-frame clones only, with some absent. The data contain around 120,000 clones, 60% to 85% of them singletons. The material sequenced was PBMCs. Source of these receptors: a human donor in good health. Each CDR3 is given with its conserved first and last residue. Each record gives: V gene, CDR3 length, clone size, J gene, D gene, CDR3 DNA, CDR3 protein. A D gene is named only where the DNA matches it firmly. Size is stated for part of the rows, as once, few or many counts, or as a class when the clone is expanded.

TRBV19	12	NA	TRBJ2-5	NA	TGTGCCAGTAGTATAGGGGCGGAGACCCAGTACTTC	CASSIGAETQYF
TRBV7-9	16	NA	TRBJ2-3	NA	TGTGCCAGCAGCCCGCGGGACGGAGGTGTCATAGATACGCAGTATTTT	CASSPRDGGVIDTQYF
TRBV21-1	15	NA	TRBJ1-5	NA	TGTGCCAGCAGCAAAGGGGCAGGGGCTGATCAGCCCCAGCATTTT	CASSKGAGADQPQHF
TRBV4-2	16	NA	TRBJ2-3	TRBD2	TGTGCCAGCAGCCAAGACGCTACTAGCGGCACAGATACGCAGTATTTT	CASSQDATSGTDTQYF
TRBV9	15	NA	TRBJ2-3	NA	TGTGCCAGCAGCGTAGGGCAGGACTACACAGATACGCAGTATTTT	CASSVGQDYTDTQYF
TRBV12-5	16	few	TRBJ1-4	NA	TGTGCTAGTGGTTTGGGCGAGGGTATCACTAATGAAAAACTGTTTTTT	CASGLGEGITNEKLFF
TRBV5-6	14	NA	TRBJ2-7	TRBD1	TGTGCCAGCGACCTTGGGGGACAGACCTACGAGCAGTACTTC	CASDLGGQTYEQYF
TRBV19	16	once	TRBJ1-6	TRBD1	TGTGCCAGTAGAATCTCACAGGGGGCCACTAATTCACCCCTCCACTTT	CASRISQGATNSPLHF
TRBV9	14	NA	TRBJ1-5	NA	TGTGCCAGCAGCGAAACAGGTAGCAATCAGCCCCAGCATTTT	CASSETGSNQPQHF
TRBV18	15	NA	TRBJ1-1	NA	TGTGCCAGCTCTCCCGACAGGTACATGAACACTGAAGCTTTCTTT	CASSPDRYMNTEAFF
TRBV9	21	NA	TRBJ1-2	NA	TGTGCCAGCAGCGAAAGACAACTAGAAACCCTTTTGGCGGAAACTAACTATGGCTACACCTTC	CASSERQLETLLAETNYGYTF
TRBV10-2	13	NA	TRBJ1-2	NA	TGCGCCAGCATGTCAACAGGATCTAGAGGCTACACCTTC	CASMSTGSRGYTF
TRBV7-9	16	NA	TRBJ2-2	NA	TGTGCCAGCAGCTTCCGCGGGGACCCGAACACCGGGGAGCTGTTTTTT	CASSFRGDPNTGELFF
TRBV7-9	13	NA	TRBJ2-7	NA	TGTGCCAGCAGCTTAGGGGGAGTATACGAGCAGTACTTC	CASSLGGVYEQYF
TRBV6-5	15	NA	TRBJ1-2	TRBD1	TGTGCCAGCAGACCGGACAGGGCATTTAACTATGGCTACACCTTC	CASRPDRAFNYGYTF
TRBV6-5	11	NA	TRBJ1-1	NA	TGTGCCAGCAGTTCTTACACTGAAGCTTTCTTT	CASSSYTEAFF
TRBV4-2	17	NA	TRBJ1-3	TRBD1	TGTGCCAGCAGCCACAATAACCGGGACAGGGGATGGAACACCATATATTTT	CASSHNNRDRGWNTIYF
TRBV5-1	16	NA	TRBJ2-5	TRBD2	TGCGCCAGCAGCTTGGAAGGGCGGGGGGGCCGGGAGACCCAGTACTTC	CASSLEGRGGRETQYF
TRBV7-3	11	few	TRBJ2-1	NA	TGTGCCAGCAGCATCTCGGACAGGCAGTTCTTC	CASSISDRQFF
TRBV5-4	14	NA	TRBJ2-7	TRBD1	TGTGCCAGCCAAGGACAGGGGACCTCCTACGAGCAGTACTTC	CASQGQGTSYEQYF
TRBV21-1	16	NA	TRBJ1-1	NA	TGTGCCAGCAGCAAAACGACAGGGGACGCTAGTACTGAAGCTTTCTTT	CASSKTTGDASTEAFF
TRBV10-3	14	NA	TRBJ2-7	NA	TGTGCCATCAGTGTGGCAGGGGCGCGCTACGAGCAGTACTTC	CAISVAGARYEQYF
TRBV5-1	15	few	TRBJ1-5	NA	TGCGCCAGCAGCTTGGGCGGACAGAGCAATCAGCCCCAGCATTTT	CASSLGGQSNQPQHF
TRBV5-4	13	NA	TRBJ2-7	NA	TGTGCCAGCAGCCCTTCTAGCTCCTACGAGCAGTACTTC	CASSPSSSYEQYF
TRBV5-1	13	NA	TRBJ1-2	TRBD1	TGCGCCAGCAGCGAGGGACAGCACTATGGCTACACCTTC	CASSEGQHYGYTF
TRBV27	17	NA	TRBJ2-7	TRBD2	TGTGCCAGCAGTGGCCCGACTGGACTAGCGGGGTACTACGAGCAGTACTTC	CASSGPTGLAGYYEQYF
TRBV9	12	NA	TRBJ1-3	NA	TGTGCCAGCAGCCCCGGGGTAAACACCATATATTTT	CASSPGVNTIYF
TRBV18	15	once	TRBJ2-3	TRBD2	TGTGCCAGCTCCCCAAGAGCGGGGCAAATAAATACGCAGTATTTT	CASSPRAGQINTQYF
TRBV7-9	14	once	TRBJ2-1	NA	TGTGCCAGCAGCTTAGCGGGGGGAAGCGATGAGCAGTTCTTC	CASSLAGGSDEQFF
TRBV9	15	NA	TRBJ1-4	NA	TGTGCCAGCAGCGTGTCGGGACATCCTAATGAAAAACTGTTTTTT	CASSVSGHPNEKLFF
TRBV5-1	15	NA	TRBJ1-4	NA	TGCGCCAGCAGCTGGGAAACGGGGACTAATGAAAAACTGTTTTTT	CASSWETGTNEKLFF
TRBV7-2	14	NA	TRBJ2-5	TRBD2	TGTGCCAGCAGCTTAGACGTACTAGCGGCTTCCGAGTACTTC	CASSLDVLAASEYF
TRBV4-1	15	NA	TRBJ2-1	TRBD2	TGCGCCAGCAGCCATCCGGGACTAGCGGCCAATGAGCAGTTCTTC	CASSHPGLAANEQFF
TRBV15	13	few	TRBJ2-5	TRBD1	TGTGCCACCGCGACAGGGGTTTACGAGACCCAGTACTTC	CATATGVYETQYF
TRBV15	19	few	TRBJ1-4	NA	TGTGCCACCAGCAGAGATCCCAATATTAGGACGGGATCGGGTGGAAAACTGTTTTTT	CATSRDPNIRTGSGGKLFF
TRBV4-2	14	NA	TRBJ1-4	TRBD1	TGTGCCAGCAGCCACCGACAGGGGGAAGAAAAACTGTTTTTT	CASSHRQGEEKLFF
TRBV19	15	NA	TRBJ1-6	NA	TGTGCCAGTAGTATAGAGGGGACTTTTCTATCACCCCTCCACTTT	CASSIEGTFLSPLHF
TRBV6-1	16	NA	TRBJ1-2	TRBD1	TGTGCCAGCAGTGAGGGGGGTTTAAGGGGGCTTCGTGGCTACACCTTC	CASSEGGLRGLRGYTF
TRBV5-6	15	NA	TRBJ1-6	NA	TGTGCCAGCAGCCCCGGGACTCTTAATAATTCACCCCTCCACTTT	CASSPGTLNNSPLHF
TRBV19	14	NA	TRBJ2-4	NA	TGTGCCAGTAGTATGACGGCAGGGCTAAACATTCAGTACTTC	CASSMTAGLNIQYF
TRBV19	11	NA	TRBJ2-1	NA	TGTGCCACCACTTCCTACAATGAGCAGTTCTTC	CATTSYNEQFF
TRBV18	13	few	TRBJ1-1	NA	TGTGCCAGCTCACCACCGTTTCCGGGGGAAGCTTTCTTT	CASSPPFPGEAFF
TRBV5-4	14	NA	TRBJ2-7	TRBD1	TGTGCCAGCACTTACCGGGACAGGCCCTACGAGCAGTACTTC	CASTYRDRPYEQYF
TRBV6-7	17	NA	TRBJ2-3	TRBD2	TGTGCCAGCAGTTACTCGAAGCCCGGGGGGATCACAGATACGCAGTATTTT	CASSYSKPGGITDTQYF
TRBV7-9	12	few	TRBJ2-1	NA	TGTGCCAGCAGCTTCTATGTGGATGAGCAGTTCTTC	CASSFYVDEQFF
TRBV7-9	16	NA	TRBJ2-5	TRBD2	TGTGCCAGCAGCTTCGCAGCGGGGGCTGATTGGGAGACCCAGTACTTC	CASSFAAGADWETQYF